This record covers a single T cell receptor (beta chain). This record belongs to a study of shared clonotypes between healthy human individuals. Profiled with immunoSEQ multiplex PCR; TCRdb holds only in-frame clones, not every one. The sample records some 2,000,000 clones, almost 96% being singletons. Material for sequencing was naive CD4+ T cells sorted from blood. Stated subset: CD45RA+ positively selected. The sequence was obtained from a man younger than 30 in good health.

Here the CDR3 reads CATTDSSYNSPLHF. The DNA for the CDR3 is TGTGCCACCACGGACAGCTCCTATAATTCACCCCTCCACTTT. The rearrangement uses TRBV19 and TRBJ1-6; D might be TRBD1 (6 bases). Deletions cut 10 bases from V and 0 bases from J, with 10 bases between. The CDR3 totals 14 residues. Germline V gene sequence: CDR1 LNHDA, CDR2 SQIVND (reference sequence).